The present T cell receptor beta chain was sequenced within a study of CD8+ T cells in alopecia areata. The treatment here: oral pan-JAK inhibitor, 5-10 mg twice daily. Alopecia areata patients gave lesional scalp punch biopsies and peripheral blood samples. Details on this clone: The antigen remains undetermined.

In each case, RNA was isolated and then reverse transcribed into cDNA as the sequencing template. The data were produced by immunoSEQ multiplex PCR, yet TCRdb's version contains in-frame clones alone and is incomplete. This sample yields approximately 210,000 clones, of which roughly 60% are seen a single time; just over 1% belongs to the top ten. The germline V gene has CDR1 LNHDA and CDR2 SQIVND (reference sequence). Unmatched junction bases numbered 19, after V lost 10 bases and J lost 7 bases. The CDR3 consists of 17 residues. Overall study findings and caveats: Researchers report lesional scalp, most notably alopecia totalis/universalis, outstripped normal scalp in clonality. Unlike in mice, where it was clearer, TCR sharing across patients was less clear, possibly HLA-related.

Sequences were derived from CD4+ T cells sorted from blood, sampled at week 24, from a patient treated with tofacitinib. The J gene is TRBJ1-6, the V gene TRBV19, with TRBD1 identical over 7 bases. This clonotype was sampled from a human donor with alopecia areata. DNA of the CDR3: TGTGCCACCAGTCCCTTCCCAAGACAGGGAGTCAATTCACCCCTCCACTTT. Residues: CATSPFPRQGVNSPLHF.